This is a list of T cell receptor beta chains from one sample in a study of PD-L1 blockade in urothelial cancer. Only in-frame clones appear in the TCRdb table, and some are missing; sequencing was by immunoSEQ multiplex PCR. The data contain 50,000 to 70,000 clones, approximately 78% of them singletons. The specimen comprised PBMCs, sampled around atezolizumab (anti-PD-L1) treatment. Receptors were obtained from a man in his 70s with urothelial cancer. The CDR3 runs from the conserved cysteine through the conserved F or W. D genes are given only for firm matches. Only some rows state a clone size, as once, few, many or a class for expanded clones.

J gene | V gene | clone size | D gene | CDR3 DNA | CDR3 protein
TRBJ2-5 | TRBV5-1 | . | TRBD2 | TGCGCCAGCTTTGGGGGGAGCGGGAGGATGGAGACCCAGTACTTC | CASFGGSGRMETQYF
TRBJ2-2 | TRBV4-2 | . | . | TGTGCCAGCAGCCTCCTGCGCAGCGGGAACACCGGGGAGCTGTTTTTT | CASSLLRSGNTGELFF
TRBJ1-1 | TRBV7-9 | . | . | TGTGCCAGCAGCTTTACAGGGTCGGGCACTGAAGCTTTCTTT | CASSFTGSGTEAFF
TRBJ1-2 | TRBV27 | once | . | TGTGCCAGCGGCAACGGGGGCTATGGCTACACCTTC | CASGNGGYGYTF
TRBJ2-7 | TRBV9 | . | TRBD2 | TGTGCCAGCAGCGTAGAAGGGACTAGACGGTACGAGCAGTACTTC | CASSVEGTRRYEQYF
TRBJ1-4 | TRBV7-8 | . | TRBD1 | TGTGCCAGCAGCGCCAGGGGGCTGACTAATGAAAAACTGTTTTTT | CASSARGLTNEKLFF
TRBJ2-2 | TRBV27 | few | TRBD2 | TGTGCCAGCAGTCTGGGGGCGGGAGGGTTCACCGGGGAGCTGTTTTTT | CASSLGAGGFTGELFF
TRBJ2-1 | TRBV13 | . | TRBD2 | TGTGCCAGCAGCGACTTGACTAGCGGGAGTACCTACAATGAGCAGTTCTTC | CASSDLTSGSTYNEQFF
TRBJ2-5 | TRBV27 | . | . | TGTGCCAGCAGCGTAGACAGAACTCCAAAAGAGACCCAGTACTTC | CASSVDRTPKETQYF
TRBJ1-4 | TRBV4-3 | . | . | TGCGCCAGCAGCCGGGGGCTCGGAGGGAGGGGTGAAAAACTGTTTTTT | CASSRGLGGRGEKLFF
TRBJ2-6 | TRBV11-1 | . | . | TGTGCCAGCGGACAAGCAGTTGGGGCCAACGTCCTGACTTTC | CASGQAVGANVLTF
TRBJ2-1 | TRBV7-2 | . | TRBD2 | TGTGCCAGCAGCTCCGGACTAGCGGGAGTCAATGAGCAGTTCTTC | CASSSGLAGVNEQFF
TRBJ2-3 | TRBV27 | once | . | TGTGCCAGCTACAATGCTAGCACAGATACGCAGTATTTT | CASYNASTDTQYF
TRBJ1-5 | TRBV7-2 | . | . | TGTGCCAGCAGCTTAACGGGGTTGGCGGTAAATCAGCCCCAGCATTTT | CASSLTGLAVNQPQHF
TRBJ2-7 | TRBV28 | . | TRBD2 | TGTGCCAGCACCGTTTTGAGCGGGAGTCGTACCTACGAGCAGTACTTC | CASTVLSGSRTYEQYF
TRBJ2-3 | TRBV7-2 | . | . | TGTGCCAGCAGCCTACTTGGGGGCAGGGGCACAGATACGCAGTATTTT | CASSLLGGRGTDTQYF
TRBJ2-3 | TRBV20-1 | once | . | TGCAGTGCTTTACGGGGAGATACGCAGTATTTT | CSALRGDTQYF
TRBJ2-2 | TRBV12-5 | . | TRBD1 | TGTGCTAGTGGTTTATCCACAGGGGTTCGGGAAACCGGGGAGCTGTTTTTT | CASGLSTGVRETGELFF
TRBJ1-1 | TRBV6-1 | . | TRBD1 | TGTGCCAGCAGGGAGGGTGGGGACAGCACTGAAGCTTTCTTT | CASREGGDSTEAFF
TRBJ1-2 | TRBV5-6 | . | . | TGTGCCAGCAGCTGGACGACTACAACCTCGCGCGGCTACACCTTC | CASSWTTTTSRGYTF
TRBJ2-7 | TRBV7-9 | . | . | TGTGCCAGCAGCTTTTCAGAGGCCTACGAGCAGTACTTC | CASSFSEAYEQYF
TRBJ1-5 | TRBV7-2 | . | TRBD1 | TGTGCCAGCAGCGTACAGGGGGGAGGCAATCAGCCCCAGCATTTT | CASSVQGGGNQPQHF
TRBJ1-3 | TRBV5-1 | . | TRBD1 | TGCGCCAGCAGCTTAGACAGGGGCTCTGGAAACACCATATATTTT | CASSLDRGSGNTIYF
TRBJ2-7 | TRBV21-1 | . | . | TGTGCCAGCAGCAAAGGAATACAGGACACAGACTCCTACGAGCAGTACTTC | CASSKGIQDTDSYEQYF
TRBJ1-1 | TRBV27 | . | TRBD1 | TGTGCCAGCAGTCTGGACAGGGGGTTCACTGAAGCTTTCTTT | CASSLDRGFTEAFF
TRBJ2-5 | TRBV27 | . | TRBD1 | TGTGCCAGCAGTTTAAGTTTTCAGGGGGTTCGAGAGACCCAGTACTTC | CASSLSFQGVRETQYF
TRBJ2-7 | TRBV28 | few | . | TGTGCCAGCAGTTTAAGTGGCAGCTCCTACGAGCAGTACTTC | CASSLSGSSYEQYF
TRBJ2-2 | TRBV6-5 | . | . | TGTGCCAGCAGCCCAGTGAACACCGGGGAGCTGTTTTTT | CASSPVNTGELFF
TRBJ2-3 | TRBV18 | . | . | TGTGCCAGCTCACCCCCGCTTGGAGGAGGCACAGATACGCAGTATTTT | CASSPPLGGGTDTQYF
TRBJ2-7 | TRBV11-2 | . | . | TGTGCCAGCAGCCGAACCGGACAGAGCGACTACGAGCAGTACTTC | CASSRTGQSDYEQYF
TRBJ1-1 | TRBV6-1 | few | . | TGTGCCAGCAGTGAATTCGGGAACACTGAAGCTTTCTTT | CASSEFGNTEAFF
TRBJ1-2 | TRBV2 | once | TRBD1 | TGTGCCAGCACCCCCAGTCGGGACAGAATATATGGCTACACCTTC | CASTPSRDRIYGYTF
TRBJ2-3 | TRBV28 | few | TRBD1 | TGTGCCAGCAGTTCTACCCGCAGGACAGGGGGCGCAGATACGCAGTATTTT | CASSSTRRTGGADTQYF
TRBJ2-7 | TRBV30 | . | TRBD1 | TGTGCCTGGAGTCCGGGACAGGGATCCGAGCAGTACTTC | CAWSPGQGSEQYF
TRBJ2-7 | TRBV9 | . | TRBD2 | TGTGCCAGCAGCAGGGGGCTAGCGGGAGCGGGGGAGCAGTACTTC | CASSRGLAGAGEQYF
TRBJ1-1 | TRBV6-4 | . | . | TGTGCCAGCACCCTCCGGGACATGATAACCGGAGGTACTGAAGCTTTCTTT | CASTLRDMITGGTEAFF
TRBJ2-2 | TRBV4-2 | once | TRBD2 | TGTGCCAGCAGCCAGACTAGCGGATACACCGGGGAGCTGTTTTTT | CASSQTSGYTGELFF
TRBJ2-7 | TRBV7-2 | . | TRBD2 | TGTGCCAGCAGCTCGTGGACTAGCGGGATATCCTACGAGCAGTACTTC | CASSSWTSGISYEQYF
TRBJ2-5 | TRBV7-2 | . | TRBD1 | TGTGCCAGCAGCCTCGGGACAGGAAAAGAGACCCAGTACTTC | CASSLGTGKETQYF
TRBJ2-1 | TRBV14 | . | . | TGTGCCAGCAGCCAGTTTGGCGGGACGTACCATGAGCAGTTCTTC | CASSQFGGTYHEQFF
TRBJ1-1 | TRBV28 | . | . | TGTGCCAGCAGTCAAGTACAGGACACTGAAGCTTTCTTT | CASSQVQDTEAFF
TRBJ2-7 | TRBV5-8 | . | TRBD1 | TGTGCCAGCAGCCTAGCCGGGACAGGGTCCGGGCAGTACTTC | CASSLAGTGSGQYF
TRBJ2-5 | TRBV5-1 | . | TRBD2 | TGCGCCAGCAGCTTGAATCCGGGAGGGGGAGAGACCCAGTACTTC | CASSLNPGGGETQYF
TRBJ2-7 | TRBV10-3 | few | TRBD2 | TGTGCCATCAGCCGGGACTATAGCCTCGAGCAGTACTTC | CAISRDYSLEQYF